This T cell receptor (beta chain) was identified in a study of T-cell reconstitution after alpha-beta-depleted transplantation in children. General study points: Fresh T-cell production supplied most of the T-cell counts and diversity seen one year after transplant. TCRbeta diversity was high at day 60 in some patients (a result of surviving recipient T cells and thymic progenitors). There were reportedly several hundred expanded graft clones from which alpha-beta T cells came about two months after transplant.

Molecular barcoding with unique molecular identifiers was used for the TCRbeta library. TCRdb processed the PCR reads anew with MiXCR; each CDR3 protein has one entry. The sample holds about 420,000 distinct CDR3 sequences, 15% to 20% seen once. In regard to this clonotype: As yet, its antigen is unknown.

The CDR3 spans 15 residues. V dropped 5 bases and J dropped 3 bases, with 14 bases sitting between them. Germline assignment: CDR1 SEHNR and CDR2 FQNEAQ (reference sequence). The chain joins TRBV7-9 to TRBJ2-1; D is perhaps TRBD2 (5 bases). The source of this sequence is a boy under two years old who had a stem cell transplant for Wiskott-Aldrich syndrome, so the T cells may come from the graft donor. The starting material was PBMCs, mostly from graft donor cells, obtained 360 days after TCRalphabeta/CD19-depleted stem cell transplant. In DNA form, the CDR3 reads TGTGCCAGCAGCCAGATCGGACTCGTCTACAATGAGCAGTTCTTC. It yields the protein CASSQIGLVYNEQFF.